This is a list of T cell receptor beta chains from one sample in a study of blood T cell repertoires in COVID-19. Libraries were prepared by immunoSEQ multiplex PCR; TCRdb keeps only in-frame clonotypes and omits some of them. The table lists tens of thousands of clones, roughly 87% of them singletons. Source material: peripheral blood. The receptors here all came from a human donor in a cohort sampled during active COVID-19. CDR3s include the opening cysteine and the closing phenylalanine or tryptophan. D genes are given only for firm matches. The size of a clone is reported for some rows only, either as once, few or many, or as a class for expanded clones.

size	V	D	length	J	CDR3	DNA
NA	TRBV7-8	TRBD1	15	TRBJ1-1	CASSHGQGMNTEAFF	TGTGCCAGCAGCCACGGACAGGGAATGAACACTGAAGCTTTCTTT
NA	TRBV13	TRBD1	17	TRBJ1-6	CASSYGQGSRANSPLHF	TGTGCCAGCAGCTACGGACAGGGGTCGCGCGCTAATTCACCCCTCCACTTT
NA	TRBV28	NA	13	TRBJ1-6	CASSSQGASPLHF	TGTGCCAGCAGTTCACAGGGCGCTTCACCCCTCCACTTT
once	TRBV7-3	TRBD1	13	TRBJ1-1	CASSRDRYTEAFF	TGTGCCAGCAGCCGGGACAGATACACTGAAGCTTTCTTT
NA	TRBV6-2/TRBV6-3	TRBD2	16	TRBJ2-1	CASSYSMSGTDNEQFF	TGTGCCAGCAGTTACTCGATGAGCGGGACCGACAATGAGCAGTTCTTC
few	TRBV4-3	NA	16	TRBJ2-1	CASSQEARQTYNEQFF	TGCGCCAGCAGCCAAGAAGCTCGACAGACTTACAATGAGCAGTTCTTC
NA	TRBV11-2	NA	15	TRBJ1-1	CASSPWRGRNTEAFF	TGTGCCAGCAGCCCTTGGCGGGGGCGGAACACTGAAGCTTTCTTT
NA	TRBV25-1	TRBD1	14	TRBJ1-2	CASSKTGGYYGYTF	TGTGCCAGCAGTAAAACAGGGGGCTACTATGGCTACACCTTC
NA	TRBV20-1	NA	11	TRBJ1-1	CGVQEGTEAFF	TGCGGGGTCCAGGAGGGCACTGAAGCTTTCTTT
NA	TRBV9	NA	15	TRBJ2-5	CASSPSDRSSETQYF	TGTGCCAGCAGCCCAAGCGACAGGAGCAGCGAGACCCAGTACTTC
NA	TRBV9	TRBD1	18	TRBJ1-6	CASSVGPGQGVADSPLHF	TGTGCCAGCAGCGTAGGCCCGGGACAGGGGGTAGCGGATTCACCCCTCCACTTT
NA	TRBV5-1	TRBD1	14	TRBJ2-3	CASSLTGGPDTQYF	TGCGCCAGCAGCTTGACAGGGGGCCCAGATACGCAGTATTTT
NA	TRBV7-6	TRBD2	16	TRBJ2-3	CASSPPRGGFGDTQYF	TGTGCCAGCAGCCCCCCGCGGGGGGGGTTTGGAGATACGCAGTATTTT
few	TRBV29-1	TRBD1	14	TRBJ2-7	CSVEVGTGLYEQYF	TGCAGCGTTGAAGTCGGGACAGGACTCTACGAGCAGTACTTC
NA	TRBV5-1	TRBD2	14	TRBJ2-5	CASSLGLAVETQYF	TGCGCCAGCAGCTTGGGACTAGCTGTGGAGACCCAGTACTTC
once	TRBV27	TRBD2	12	TRBJ2-1	CASSGSGVEQFF	TGTGCCAGCAGTGGTAGCGGGGTAGAGCAGTTCTTC
NA	TRBV5-5	NA	17	TRBJ1-2	CASSFGGAGRAELGYTF	TGTGCCAGCAGCTTTGGTGGGGCAGGCAGGGCGGAGCTCGGCTACACCTTC
NA	TRBV30	NA	14	TRBJ1-6	CAWSGGGYNSPLHF	TGTGCCTGGAGTGGGGGGGGGTATAATTCACCCCTCCACTTT
NA	TRBV2	NA	13	TRBJ1-5	CASSAGPHQPQHF	TGTGCCAGCAGCGCAGGGCCCCATCAGCCCCAGCATTTT
NA	TRBV5-4	NA	14	TRBJ2-7	CASTTYDGGYEQYF	TGTGCCAGCACCACCTACGACGGGGGATACGAGCAGTACTTC
once	TRBV24-1	TRBD1	17	TRBJ2-2	CATSEPGTGFGTGELFF	TGTGCCACCAGTGAGCCCGGGACAGGGTTTGGCACCGGGGAGCTGTTTTTT
NA	TRBV3-1/TRBV3-2	TRBD2	20	TRBJ2-1	CASSAPGRLAGGRSYNEQFF	TGTGCCAGCAGCGCACCCGGGAGACTAGCGGGGGGGCGGTCCTACAATGAGCAGTTCTTC
NA	TRBV6-2/TRBV6-3	NA	15	TRBJ1-5	CASSITGRTYQPQHF	TGTGCCAGCAGCATTACAGGGCGAACTTATCAGCCCCAGCATTTT
NA	TRBV25-1	NA	15	TRBJ2-1	CASSESRGPYNEQFF	TGTGCCAGCAGTGAATCTAGGGGCCCCTACAATGAGCAGTTCTTC
NA	TRBV11-1	TRBD1	15	TRBJ1-2	CASSLARTGANGYTF	TGTGCCAGCAGCTTAGCTCGGACAGGGGCCAACGGCTACACCTTC
NA	TRBV7-6	NA	15	TRBJ2-7	CASSLVSGIGHEQYF	TGTGCCAGCAGCTTAGTATCCGGGATCGGGCACGAGCAGTACTTC